The 29 T cell receptor beta chains reported below all come from one sample, sequenced in a study of stem cell transplantation in POMP-related autoinflammatory disease. Sequencing was performed with immunoSEQ multiplex PCR; in TCRdb, only in-frame clones are kept and a portion is missing. The sample has 4,000 to 6,000 clones, roughly 90% seen once. This sample comprised CD8+ T cells from PBMCs, obtained after stem cell transplantation. Source of these receptors: a human patient with POMP-related autoinflammation and immune dysregulation (PRAID). Some T cells may originate from the graft donor.

The CDR3 region has the DNA TGTGCCAGCAGTTTAGGTCCGGGGCCGCAGACGGAGACCCAGTACTTC. Translated, it gives CASSLGPGPQTETQYF. V and J are TRBV28 and TRBJ2-5; either TRBD1 or TRBD2 may supply D (5 bases each). Germline V gene lookup returns CDR1 MDHEN and CDR2 SYDVKM. Trimming shortened V by 2 bases and J by 5 bases, and 18 bases separated the two germline ends. This CDR3 region has 16 residues.

V is TRBV30 and J is TRBJ2-7; D ambiguous. The CDR3 loop spans 13 amino acids. Trimming stripped 5 bases from V and 3 bases from J, with 14 bases between. Germline V CDR1 and CDR2: GTSNPN, SVGIG (reference sequence). The CDR3 protein is CAWGGRTNYEQYF. CDR3 coding DNA: TGTGCCTGGGGTGGCCGCACAAACTACGAGCAGTACTTC.

The V and J genes are TRBV6-2 or TRBV6-3 and TRBJ1-6; D gene uncertain. The V and J ends lost 6 bases and 7 bases respectively, with 16 bases between them. Germline loops: CDR1 MNHEY, CDR2 SVGEGT. CDR3 length: 15 amino acids. The CDR3 nucleotides read TGTGCCAGCAGCCTCGAACGATACGAGAATTCACCCCTCCACTTT. Its translation: CASSLERYENSPLHF.

The chain employs TRBV9 and TRBJ2-1; TRBD2 aligns across 7 bases. CDR1 SGDLS and CDR2 YYNGEE come from the germline V gene. This CDR3 is built from 16 residues. V dropped 0 bases and J dropped 7; count of bases not matched to a gene: 10. In nucleotides, the CDR3 is TGTGCCAGCAGCGTAGGTCGGGAGGCCCTCCGGAATGAGCAGTTCTTC. Its translation is CASSVGREALRNEQFF.

The chain combines TRBV27 with TRBJ2-1; a possible D gene is TRBD1 (5 bases). Germline CDR1 reads MNHEY; CDR2 reads SMNVEV (reference sequence). V was cut by 8 bases and J by 2 bases, with 13 bases left in between. The CDR3 has 14 amino acids. The CDR3 DNA reads TGTGCCAGCGCCAGGGAAGGCCCCTACAATGAGCAGTTCTTC. Amino acids: CASAREGPYNEQFF.

This rearrangement joins TRBV28 to TRBJ2-1; 9 bases line up with TRBD2. Trimming removed 2 bases from V and 5 bases from J; junction bases left unmatched: 4. Germline loops: CDR1 MDHEN, CDR2 SYDVKM. This CDR3 has 15 amino acids. CDR3 protein: CASSLAGGRDNEQFF. The CDR3, as DNA: TGTGCCAGCAGTTTAGCGGGAGGGCGTGACAATGAGCAGTTCTTC.

J is TRBJ2-3 and V is TRBV7-9; D is possibly TRBD1 or TRBD2 (5 bases each). The CDR3 sequence is 17 residues long. The germline CDR1 and CDR2 sequences are SEHNR and FQNEAQ (reference sequence). Trimming stripped 4 bases from V and 0 bases from J, with 17 bases between. The CDR3 DNA is TGTGCCAGCAGCTCGCCCGTGAGGGGTTTAAGCACAGATACGCAGTATTTT. Translation: CASSSPVRGLSTDTQYF. The full variable domain, in which reference TRBV7-9 and TRBJ2-3 provide the parts outside the CDR3, is DTGVSQNPRHKITKRGQNVTFRCDPISEHNRLYWYRQTLGQGPEFLTYFQNEAQLEKSRLLSDRFSAERPKGSFSTLEIQRTEQGDSAMYLCASSSPVRGLSTDTQYFGPGTRLTVL.

This chain connects TRBV5-1 to TRBJ2-1; D is undetermined. With 1 base removed from V and 0 bases from J, the gap between germline ends came to 5 bases. Looked up from germline, CDR1 is SGHRS and CDR2 is YFSETQ. This CDR3 contains 14 residues. The DNA of the CDR3 is TGCGCCAGCAGCTTGACTCTCTCCTACAATGAGCAGTTCTTC. This encodes CASSLTLSYNEQFF.

V gene TRBV28 combines with J gene TRBJ2-4, with a weak D call TRBD2 (7 bases). This CDR3 has 16 residues. The V and J ends lost 8 bases and 0 bases respectively, with 17 bases between them. Per germline, CDR1 MDHEN and CDR2 SYDVKM. CDR3: CASPRGGGGAKNIQYF. The CDR3, as DNA: TGTGCCAGCCCTAGGGGGGGAGGGGGAGCCAAAAACATTCAGTACTTC.

This clone has only one observation. This chain uses TRBV27 with TRBJ2-1, with D unresolved. The ends were cut back, 6 bases at V and 7 bases at J, with 13 bases in the middle. The CDR3 covers 13 residues. Germline V gene data show CDR1 as MNHEY and CDR2 as SMNVEV (reference sequence). CDR3 region: CASSLVDENEQFF. The CDR3 bases are TGTGCCAGCAGCTTAGTGGACGAAAATGAGCAGTTCTTC.

The genes are TRBV9 and TRBJ2-1; D possibly matches TRBD1 or TRBD2 (6 bases each). This CDR3 region has 17 residues. V gave up 4 bases and J gave up 2 bases, with 19 bases separating them. Germline V CDR1 and CDR2: SGDLS, YYNGEE. For the CDR3, the DNA is TGTGCCAGCAGCATTAACGAGGGGGGAGATACCTACAATGAGCAGTTCTTC. Encoded protein: CASSINEGGDTYNEQFF.

This chain connects TRBV5-4 to TRBJ1-2; tentatively, D is TRBD1 (6 bases). V was pared by 1 base and J by 4 bases, with 17 bases between. Germline V gives CDR1 SGHNT, CDR2 YYREEE (reference sequence). This CDR3 spans 16 amino acids. This CDR3 is CASSLNPEGVIYGYTF. The CDR3 region has the DNA TGTGCCAGCAGCTTGAACCCAGAGGGGGTTATCTATGGCTACACCTTC.

The V gene is TRBV28, the J gene TRBJ2-1; D is unresolved. The germline gives CDR1 MDHEN, CDR2 SYDVKM. With 7 bases removed from V and 10 bases from J, the gap between germline ends came to 17 bases. The CDR3 length is 13 residues. CDR3 sequence reads: CASTELQRQEQFF. The CDR3 DNA reads TGTGCCAGCACCGAGCTACAGAGGCAGGAGCAGTTCTTC.

This sequence joins TRBV9 and TRBJ2-3; 9 nucleotides match TRBD2. The germline V gene encodes CDR1 SGDLS and CDR2 YYNGEE. CDR3 length: 14 amino acids. The V and J ends lost 1 base and 6 bases, in that order; junction bases with no gene match: 3. DNA for the CDR3: TGTGCCAGCAGCGTACAGCGGGAGGCGGATACGCAGTATTTT. It translates to CASSVQREADTQYF.

The chain joins TRBV10-3 to TRBJ1-2; the match to TRBD1 covers 7 bases. Trimming removed 8 bases from V and 3 bases from J; junction bases left unmatched: 12. Germline values: CDR1 ENHRY, CDR2 SYGVKD. The CDR3 has 15 residues. The CDR3: CAIPSGGGDDYGYTF. The CDR3 nucleotides read TGTGCCATCCCCTCAGGGGGGGGCGACGACTATGGCTACACCTTC.

This sequence joins TRBV19 and TRBJ2-7; D unresolved. V shed 4 bases and J shed 2 bases, with 6 bases lying between them. Germline assignment: CDR1 LNHDA and CDR2 SQIVND (reference sequence). CDR3 size: 12 residues. In nucleotides, the CDR3 is TGTGCCAGTAGTAACGCAGCCTACGAGCAGTACTTC. This sequence encodes CASSNAAYEQYF. Using reference TRBV19 and TRBJ2-7 for the parts outside the CDR3, the full variable domain is DGGITQSPKYLFRKEGQNVTLSCEQNLNHDAMYWYRQDPGQGLRLIYYSQIVNDFQKGDIAEGYSVSREKKESFPLTVTSAQKNPTAFYLCASSNAAYEQYFGPGTRLTVT.

The chain couples TRBV19 to TRBJ1-5; D may be TRBD1 (5 bases). The CDR3 consists of 14 residues. V shed 3 bases and J shed 7 bases, with 13 bases lying between them. The germline V gene encodes CDR1 LNHDA and CDR2 SQIVND (reference sequence). CDR3 region: CASSIFRGSQPQHF. For the CDR3, the DNA is TGTGCCAGTAGTATCTTCCGGGGGAGCCAGCCCCAGCATTTT.

This clone occurred once. The V call is TRBV7-9, the J call TRBJ2-1; D not resolved. CDR1 and CDR2 (germline): SEHNR, FQNEAQ (reference sequence). Trimming took 5 bases from V and 9 from J, leaving 11 bases between them. The CDR3 has 12 amino acids. The CDR3 here is CASSHLPGEQFF. The DNA of the CDR3 is TGTGCCAGCAGCCACCTGCCCGGTGAGCAGTTCTTC.

V and J are TRBV4-3 and TRBJ2-7; TRBD2 aligns across 8 bases. The germline CDR1 and CDR2 sequences are LGHNA and YSLEER. The V and J ends lost 0 bases and 0 bases, in that order; junction bases with no gene match: 4. This CDR3 is 16 amino acids long. In DNA form, the CDR3 reads TGCGCCAGCAGCCAAGATCAGACTAGCGCCTCCTACGAGCAGTACTTC. As protein: CASSQDQTSASYEQYF.

The chain couples TRBV3-1 (or the pseudogene TRBV3-2) to TRBJ2-4, with unresolved D. This CDR3 has 15 residues. V shed 5 bases and J shed 4 bases, with 15 bases lying between them. Germline CDR1 is LGHDT and CDR2 is YNNKEL (reference sequence). The CDR3: CASSMTDQRKNIQYF. The CDR3 DNA follows: TGTGCCAGCAGCATGACGGATCAAAGAAAAAACATTCAGTACTTC.

The chain carries TRBV5-8 and TRBJ2-3; 11 bases align to TRBD2. Germline CDR1 reads SGHTS; CDR2 reads YDEGEE. The CDR3 is 19 amino acids. J was trimmed by 0 bases and V by 2 bases; bases with no gene match: 11. This CDR3 reads CASSLTGELAGDSTDTQYF. The DNA for the CDR3 is TGTGCCAGCAGCTTAACAGGGGAACTAGCGGGAGATAGCACAGATACGCAGTATTTT.

The chain uses TRBV2 and TRBJ1-5; D gene ambiguous. The CDR3 runs to 13 residues. Deletions cut 4 bases from V and 5 bases from J, with 9 bases between. Germline CDR1 reads SNHLY; CDR2 reads FYNNEI. The CDR3 DNA reads TGTGCCAGCAGTGGGGGTATTGATCAGCCCCAGCATTTT. It is translated as CASSGGIDQPQHF.

The CDR3 DNA reads TGTGCCAGCAGCTTAGGGGCACTTCACTACGAGCAGTACTTC. This gives the protein CASSLGALHYEQYF. The chain employs TRBV13 and TRBJ2-7, with D uncertain. This CDR3 is 14 amino acids long. V was pared by 0 bases and J by 3 bases, with 9 bases between. Germline assignment: CDR1 PRHDT and CDR2 FYEKMQ (reference sequence).

The V and J genes are TRBV28 and TRBJ1-2; TRBD1 is a possible D gene (5 bases). Germline V gene lookup returns CDR1 MDHEN and CDR2 SYDVKM. The CDR3 has 13 amino acids. The V and J ends lost 7 bases and 4 bases respectively, with 13 bases between them. The CDR3 coding sequence is TGTGCCAGCACCCCGACAGAAGGCTATGGCTACACCTTC. This sequence encodes CASTPTEGYGYTF.

V usage is TRBV3-1 (or the pseudogene TRBV3-2) and J usage is TRBJ2-5; D gene ambiguous. The CDR3 is 11 residues long. Germline CDR1 and CDR2: LGHDT and YNNKEL (reference sequence). The V end lost 4 bases, the J end lost 4 bases, and 4 bases lay between the germline ends. Here the CDR3 reads CASSPGETQYF. As DNA, the CDR3 is TGTGCCAGCAGCCCCGGAGAGACCCAGTACTTC.

This clone was counted once. CDR3 residues: CSVDKRTDTYYGYTF. The CDR3 DNA sequence: TGCAGCGTTGATAAGAGGACAGATACTTACTATGGCTACACCTTC. The rearrangement links TRBV29-1 to TRBJ1-2; D is perhaps TRBD1 (6 bases). Germline CDR1 is SQVTM and CDR2 is ANQGSEA. This CDR3 contains 15 residues. Between the trimmed V and J ends, which lost 3 bases and 3 bases, there was a span of 17 bases.

J is TRBJ2-7 and V is TRBV11-2, with 7 nucleotides matching TRBD2. With 1 base clipped from V and 0 bases from J, the junction kept 0 bases outside the gene matches. The CDR3 consists of 14 residues. The V gene's germline CDR1 is SGHAT and CDR2 FQNNGV. The CDR3 reads CASSLGGSSYEQYF. CDR3 DNA sequence: TGTGCCAGCAGCTTAGGCGGGAGCTCCTACGAGCAGTACTTC.

The rearrangement uses TRBV14 and TRBJ1-2; no clear D gene. From germline, CDR1 is SGHDN and CDR2 FVKESK. V shed 8 bases and J shed 0 bases, with 13 bases lying between them. There are 14 residues in the CDR3. The CDR3 DNA sequence: TGTGCCAGCGGAGAGGCCAAGACTAACTATGGCTACACCTTC. As protein: CASGEAKTNYGYTF. The full variable domain, in which reference TRBV14 and TRBJ1-2 provide the parts outside the CDR3, is EAGVTQFPSHSVIEKGQTVTLRCDPISGHDNLYWYRRVMGKEIKFLLHFVKESKQDESGMPNNRFLAERTGGTYSTLKVQPAELEDSGVYFCASGEAKTNYGYTFGSGTRLTVV.

The chain uses TRBV25-1 and TRBJ2-5, with TRBD2 matching over 7 bases. Looked up from germline, CDR1 is MGHDK and CDR2 is SYGVNS. The CDR3 consists of 14 residues. V lost 6 bases to trimming and J lost 5 bases; unmatched junction nucleotides: 9. The CDR3 reads CASRGEGLWETQYF. The CDR3 DNA sequence: TGTGCCAGCAGGGGGGAGGGCCTTTGGGAGACCCAGTACTTC.